This TCR beta chain is from a study of STAT5B mutations in CD4+ large granular lymphocyte leukemia. Study-wide findings and caveats: Top patient clones used TRBV06 genes more often: 8/27 versus 2/35 in controls. Approximately 25% of private leukemic clonotypes occurred rarely in other patients' non-leukemic repertoires.

This clone was seen a few times. Its antigen is undetermined. The CDR3 sequence is 14 residues long. After removal of 6 bases from V and 2 bases from J, the junction contained 4 bases not matched to a gene. Germline lookup yields CDR1 MNHEY and CDR2 SVGAGI. Sequencing was at survey level. Libraries were prepared by immunoSEQ multiplex PCR; TCRdb keeps only in-frame clonotypes and omits some of them. The sample carries roughly 34,000 clones, more than 80% recorded once. Sequencing was done on a sample of CD4+ T cells from blood buffy coats. This TCR was recovered from a human donor in good health. V and J are TRBV6-5 and TRBJ2-7, with TRBD1 identical over 10 bases. The CDR3 DNA reads as TGTGCCAGCAGATCGGGACAGGGGACCTACGAGCAGTACTTC. Translated, it gives CASRSGQGTYEQYF.